The clone carrying this T cell receptor beta chain was seen a single time. Its target is not known. Mismatch with germline at one junction end may stem from a read error. Next came a second PCR, run for about 6 to 12 cycles, which used a sample-barcoded 5' primer along with a J-beta primer mix. Using its own MiXCR run on the 5' RACE reads, TCRdb lists one record per CDR3 protein. The sample shows around 1,500,000 distinct CDR3 sequences, approximately 40% of them seen only once. CDR3 length: 12 amino acids. Germline V lookup: CDR1 SGHTA, CDR2 FQGTGA. The data stem from a study of blood T cells in healthy people across ages. Points from the study as a whole: Any conclusive comparison of naive versus antigen-experienced cells was prevented by using unsorted PBMCs. Per-million-T-cell TCR beta diversity fell roughly linearly with age. Investigators viewed diversity estimates from one million T cells as underestimates, the study reported.

The material sequenced was blood. The chain combines TRBV7-3 with TRBJ2-1; D remains ambiguous. This TCR was sampled from a woman younger than 30 in good health. The CDR3 DNA reads as TGTGCCTGCAGCTTCGGCTCCCATGAGCAGTTCTTC. Its translation: CACSFGSHEQFF.